This T cell receptor beta chain was observed in a study of CD8+CD57+ T cells in acquired aplastic anemia. The template used for profiling TCR beta VDJ and CDR3 was genomic DNA. Via MiXCR, TCRdb re-called the reads, giving one row per CDR3 protein. The repertoire holds about 260,000 distinct CDR3 sequences, with approximately 79% as singletons. The CDR3 covers 19 residues. Only patients with CD8+CD57+ cell expansion on flow cytometry were chosen for sequencing. Of note for this clonotype: One junction end disagrees with the germline gene, perhaps due to a read error.

The V and J genes are TRBV12-3 or TRBV12-4 and TRBJ1-6; D is ambiguous. This TCR was sampled from a human donor with aplastic anemia. Sequencing was carried out using sorted CD4+, CD8+, or CD8+CD57+ T cells (not recorded which) from PBMCs. The CDR3 sequence: CASSYFGQVTSSYNSPLHF. The CDR3 DNA reads as TGTGCTAGCAGTTATTTTGGGCAGGTTACTAGTTCCTATAATTCACCCCTCCACTTT.